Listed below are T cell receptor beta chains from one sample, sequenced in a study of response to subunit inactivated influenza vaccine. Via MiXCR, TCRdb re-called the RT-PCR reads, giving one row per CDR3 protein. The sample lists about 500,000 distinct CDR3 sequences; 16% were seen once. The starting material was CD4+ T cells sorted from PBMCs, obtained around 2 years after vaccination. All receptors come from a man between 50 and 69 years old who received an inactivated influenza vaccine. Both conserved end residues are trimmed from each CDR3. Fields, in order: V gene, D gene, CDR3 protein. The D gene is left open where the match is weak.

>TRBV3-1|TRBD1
ASSEGQQKYNEQF
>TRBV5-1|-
ASSLAGETSGVNTEAF
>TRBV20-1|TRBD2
SAWTSGNNIQY
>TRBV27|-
ASRPGGTADQPQH
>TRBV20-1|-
SASPARDDIQY
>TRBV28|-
ASHRDSNQPQH
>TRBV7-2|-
ASSLVYREGQPQH
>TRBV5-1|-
ASSDQQGFGSYEQY
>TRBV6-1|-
ASSEPGLSTDTQY
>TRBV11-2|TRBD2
ASSGKGLIFSYNEQF
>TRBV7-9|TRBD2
ASSLGTSGREEQF
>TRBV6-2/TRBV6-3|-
ASSYSADMNTEAF
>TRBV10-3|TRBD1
AISESGTVNEKLF
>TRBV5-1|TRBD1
ASSLGQGIQETQY
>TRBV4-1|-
ASSQVVRTHYGYT
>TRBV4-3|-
ASSQDLGTETQY
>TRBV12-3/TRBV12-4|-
ASSGDRDQPQH
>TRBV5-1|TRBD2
ASSPGPGGPTDTQY
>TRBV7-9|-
ASSLLGQNIQY
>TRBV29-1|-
SVERTPNEKLF
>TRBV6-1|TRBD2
ASRRAGGSTDTQY
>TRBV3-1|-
ASSQEEGSSSYNEQF
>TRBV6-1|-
ASSERPTGTGELF
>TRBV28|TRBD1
ASSRGGTGNTGELF
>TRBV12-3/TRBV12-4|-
ASTIFPQSYQETQY
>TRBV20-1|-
SARRAITSTEAF
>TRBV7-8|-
ASSLIVSQVNTGELF
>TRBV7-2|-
ASSFQRVNTDTQY
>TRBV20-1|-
SARGRPGRDNEKLF
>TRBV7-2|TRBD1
ASTQGVRETQY
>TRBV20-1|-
SARVWPGHLTDTQY
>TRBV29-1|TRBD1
SAGQGVNTEAF
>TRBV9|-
ASSAHRVEDTQY
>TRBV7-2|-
ASSLGTLQETQY
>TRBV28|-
ASRDNSLNTEAF
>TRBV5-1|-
ASSLSAGKAEAF
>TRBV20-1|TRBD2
SAREMLAGGPYEQF
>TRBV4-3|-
ASSQDLRQLGDTQY